A single T cell receptor beta chain is shown here with its context. This specimen belongs to a study of blood T cell repertoires in COVID-19. The wider study: From the United States, Italy and Spain came samples of acute and convalescent COVID-19.

The repertoire was sequenced with immunoSEQ multiplex PCR; TCRdb's copy has only in-frame clones and lacks some. The sample records a few hundred thousand clones, roughly nine tenths being singletons. This receptor was identified in a man aged 18-30 years with active or convalescent COVID-19. The specimen was peripheral blood.

The CDR3 DNA reads as TGCGCCAGCAGAATTACAGGTGCAACTAATGAAAAACTGTTTTTT. Protein sequence: CASRITGATNEKLFF. The chain combines TRBV5-1 with TRBJ1-4; tentatively, D is TRBD1 (5 bases). The CDR3 spans 15 residues. Germline V CDR1 and CDR2: SGHRS, YFSETQ. V shed 5 bases and J shed 0 bases, with 11 bases lying between them.